This T cell receptor (beta chain) is drawn from a study of shared clonotypes between healthy human individuals. Here immunoSEQ multiplex PCR was the method, and the copy in TCRdb shows in-frame clones only, minus some. Altogether roughly 300,000 clones are present, roughly 91% being singletons, with the ten largest covering roughly 16%. CD45RO+ cells and CCR7-negative CD45RA+ TemRA cells were combined as CD8 memory. The source material was memory CD8+ T cells sorted from blood. Indicated subset: CD45RO+ cells pooled with CCR7-negative TemRA cells. This TCR came from a man aged 18 to 29 in good health.

CDR3 sequence: CASSWLGEQYF. The CDR3 DNA reads TGTGCCAGCAGCTGGCTGGGGGAGCAGTACTTC. The chain is built from TRBV5-4 and TRBJ2-7; D not resolved. Between the trimmed V and J ends, which lost 3 bases and 7 bases, there was a span of 8 bases. CDR3 size: 11 residues. The germline CDR1 and CDR2 sequences are SGHNT and YYREEE (reference sequence).